The sequence of this T cell receptor (beta chain) was determined in a study of shared clonotypes between healthy human individuals (dated by TCRdb to about 2020). For context, the study as a whole: A couple of women and a few men aged 18 to 49 years were included in the cohort. Blood TCR repertoires of five healthy adults were deeply sequenced to estimate repertoire size and the extent of clonotype sharing between individuals. Per donor, leukapheresis produced somewhere between about 0.85 and 8.9 billion PBMCs. Libraries were prepared and TCR repertoires were sequenced by different laboratories using diverse techniques, in order to increase sequencing depth and limit assay-specific biases. For each donor, CD4 naive and CD4 memory were each run on three plates, CD8 naive on two plates, and CD8 memory on one plate. General conclusions and limits of the study: Sharing across four donors was observed for about 4.8% of naive CD4, 3% to 3.5% of naive CD8, about 2.5% of memory CD4, and around 0.4% of memory CD8 clonotypes. Only blood was sampled, and tissue TCR repertoires likely differ from those in blood. Incomplete sequencing was indicated by rarefaction of sorted-subset datasets, despite the large sequencing depth. The genetic and exposure-history diversity represented was limited by the small number of donors. Compared with non-shared clonotypes, the clonotypes found in all four sorted-subset donors had higher generation probabilities. Larger estimated clonotype richness was generally found for naive subsets than for memory subsets. Pairwise subsampling led to the expectation that sequencing depth would affect the degree of clonotype sharing among donors.

The donors were healthy, HIV-negative adults with no recently reported acute infections or vaccinations. Only Caucasian adults living in Nashville, Tennessee, USA were represented among the donors. CD4+ T cells were enriched by magnetic negative selection, after which naive cells were positively selected on CD45RA and the negative fraction was taken as the memory subset. Blood was obtained by leukapheresis, after which PBMCs were separated by Ficoll-Histopaque density gradient centrifugation and cryopreserved in liquid nitrogen vapor phase. Purity and quantity of every magnetically sorted T cell population were checked by analytical flow cytometry. Genomic DNA was isolated from every sorted fraction and measured by UV absorbance on a Nanodrop 2000c. Using the deep immunoSEQ assay, multiplex PCR amplified TCR CDR3 regions from genomic DNA. Extracted genomic DNA from each cell subset was spread evenly across all wells of several immunoSEQ 96-well plates, with each plate serving as a replicate. For sorted subsets, roughly 200 ng of genomic DNA, equivalent to some 30,000 T cell genomes, went into each replicate PCR. The purified libraries were quantified using a Qubit 3.0 fluorometer, sized with a Bioanalyzer 2100, and then quantified again using the KAPA Library Quantification kit. Every immunoSEQ 96-well plate was sequenced on a separate single-read 150-cycle Illumina NextSeq 550 flow cell. Per the original workflow: The immunoSEQ output contained only junctional sequences without quality scores, so filtering could not match that applied to full-length reads. Sequences were annotated with PyIR, a Python wrapper for IgBLAST v1.9, and V/J genes and CDR3 were assigned using IMGT germline references. Reads were removed for weak V/J assignments (E-value above 1e-6), missing CDR3, stop codons, out-of-frame junctions, or ambiguous translated residues. V3J clonotypes were defined as sequences sharing the same inferred V gene, J gene, and CDR3 amino acid sequence. Percentage overlap between repertoires was calculated by dividing the number of shared unique clonotypes by the size of the smaller repertoire. RTK rarefaction, the Chao1 estimator, and Recon v2.1 estimates of unobserved clonotypes were used to assess repertoire richness. OLGA was used to compute generation probabilities for all TCRbeta clonotypes that the gDNA method yielded from a few donors. Held by TCRdb, this immuneACCESS table contains in-frame sequences only and omits some clones. Under half of the omission traces to an unresolved V gene where checked; the cause of the rest is unknown. V and J calls plus clone size are reproduced from that table; the DNA served to infer D and trimming. This sample holds around 700,000 clones; about 78% were observed only once. About 1.7% of the sample belongs to the ten largest clones.

Trimming costs V 4 bases and J 7 bases, and their ends lie 11 bases apart. Counted from cysteine to phenylalanine, this CDR3 has 13 amino acids. Only the CDR3 portion is preserved as DNA: 39 bases, with reading frame beginning at the first base. The germline V gene encodes CDR1 SNHLY and CDR2 FYNNEI. Turning to this clone: Its recognized antigen is unknown. No base quality information exists; no much larger clone differs at one position.

The sequencing input was memory CD4+ T cells sorted from blood. What this sample's cell subset or site label stands for: CD45RA-negative fraction. The source of this sequence is a woman between 25 and 40 years old in good health. The rearrangement combines TRBV2 with TRBJ1-3, with the D gene not clear enough to name. DNA sequence: TGTGCCAGCAGTGTTGAGATCGGGAACACCATATATTTT. Its protein product is CASSVEIGNTIYF. With all but the CDR3 taken from the reference TRBV2 and TRBJ1-3 genes, the full variable domain is: EPEVTQTPSHQVTQMGQEVILRCVPISNHLYFYWYRQILGQKVEFLVSFYNNEISEKSEIFDDQFSVERPDGSNFTLKIRSTKLEDSAMYFCASSVEIGNTIYFGEGSWLTVV.